A selection of T cell receptor beta chains follows, all from one sample in a study of response to subunit inactivated influenza vaccine. A single record per CDR3 protein comes from TCRdb applying MiXCR to the RT-PCR reads. The sample shows hundreds of thousands of distinct CDR3 sequences, approximately 12% of them seen only once. Sequencing used PBMCs from blood, obtained on the day of vaccination. All receptors come from a man aged 45 to 65 who received an inactivated influenza vaccine. CDR3s include the opening cysteine and the closing phenylalanine or tryptophan. Fields, in order: V gene, J gene, CDR3 protein.

>TRBV28|TRBJ2-1
CASSPIGTSGGPRDEQFF
>TRBV29-1|TRBJ1-1
CSLSRTVNTEAFF
>TRBV28|TRBJ1-5
CASRRFLGGLGNQPQHF
>TRBV10-3|TRBJ2-3
CAISGTAGATDTQYF
>TRBV5-1|TRBJ2-3
CASSLTSGKDTQYF
>TRBV27|TRBJ1-2
CASSFPEGYGYTF
>TRBV5-1|TRBJ1-4
CASSPSTGGGEKLFF
>TRBV20-1|TRBJ1-1
CSARAVLRVNTEAFF
>TRBV5-1|TRBJ2-7
CASSAQSQGREQYF
>TRBV27|TRBJ1-4
CASSSITMGEKLFF
>TRBV5-6|TRBJ1-1
CASSLIEGSEAFF
>TRBV6-5|TRBJ2-3
CASSYSWTRARTDTQYF
>TRBV19|TRBJ2-7
CASSSTLISYEQYF
>TRBV28|TRBJ1-4
CASSFLGAGEKLFF
>TRBV15|TRBJ2-7
CATSSTNGNEQYF